The rows below give T cell receptor beta chains drawn from one sample of a study of post-analysis software for immune sequencing data. TCRdb reprocessed the PCR reads via MiXCR and lists one record per CDR3 protein. The top ten hold more than 0.45% of the sample, which has 700,000 to 800,000 distinct CDR3 sequences, 25% to 30% seen once. Specimen: blood. These receptor sequences come from a girl aged 5-17 years with multiple sclerosis. The CDR3 runs from the conserved cysteine through the conserved F or W. The D gene is left open where the match is weak. Size tells how often a clone was seen (once, few, many) or the class of an expanded clone, and some rows leave it out.

TRBV20-1	TRBJ2-7	few	NA	CSARDFRGVGGYEQYF	TGCAGTGCTAGAGATTTTCGCGGGGTGGGGGGCTACGAGCAGTACTTC
TRBV9	TRBJ2-7	NA	NA	CASSPRGDPYEQYF	TGTGCCAGCAGCCCGAGGGGGGACCCCTACGAGCAGTACTTC
TRBV28	TRBJ2-5	NA	NA	CASNPPGPTLETQYF	TGTGCCAGCAACCCTCCGGGACCGACCCTAGAGACCCAGTACTTC
TRBV5-4	TRBJ2-6	NA	NA	CASSFALFASGANVLTF	TGTGCCAGCAGCTTTGCCCTATTCGCCTCTGGGGCCAACGTCCTGACTTTC
TRBV20-1	TRBJ2-3	few	TRBD2	CSARTSADTQYF	TGCAGTGCCCGGACTAGCGCAGATACGCAGTATTTT
TRBV5-6	TRBJ2-6	NA	NA	CASSRGFGVPGANVLTF	TGTGCCAGCAGCAGGGGCTTTGGAGTACCTGGGGCCAACGTCCTGACTTTC
TRBV12-3/TRBV12-4	TRBJ1-1	NA	NA	CASRLGRQLNTEAFF	TGTGCCAGCCGTTTGGGGCGACAGCTTAACACTGAAGCTTTCTTT
TRBV6-5	TRBJ2-1	many	NA	CASTAGPPYNEQFF	TGTGCCAGCACCGCAGGGCCCCCCTACAATGAGCAGTTCTTC
TRBV6-1	TRBJ2-4	NA	TRBD2	CASALRGVDIQYF	TGTGCCAGCGCGCTACGGGGGGTGGACATTCAGTACTTC
TRBV20-1	TRBJ1-1	few	TRBD1	CSARLDRVGEAFF	TGCAGTGCTAGGCTGGACAGGGTTGGTGAAGCTTTCTTT
TRBV5-1	TRBJ2-3	few	TRBD2	CASSLGPLAGDTQYF	TGCGCCAGCAGCTTGGGACCACTAGCGGGAGATACGCAGTATTTT
TRBV21-1	TRBJ2-1	few	NA	CASSKNGVPPGEQFF	TGTGCCAGCAGCAAGAACGGGGTCCCGCCCGGGGAGCAGTTCTTC
TRBV5-1	TRBJ2-1	NA	TRBD1	CASRPGTGDWGEQFF	TGCGCCAGCAGACCCGGGACAGGGGATTGGGGTGAGCAGTTCTTC
TRBV7-2	TRBJ2-1	NA	TRBD2	CASSLVSSGGGGWNNEQFF	TGTGCCAGCAGCTTAGTGTCTAGCGGGGGGGGAGGTTGGAACAATGAGCAGTTCTTC
TRBV7-8	TRBJ1-6	NA	NA	CASSLDFEPMNSPLHF	TGTGCCAGCAGCTTAGATTTCGAACCCATGAATTCACCCCTCCACTTT
TRBV6-1	TRBJ2-1	many	NA	CASSEEDNPYNEQFF	TGTGCCAGCAGTGAAGAAGACAACCCCTACAATGAGCAGTTCTTC